This record concerns one T cell receptor beta chain sequence. Its antigen is not known. The sample is drawn from a study of B cell selection in AIRE deficiency. Broader study findings: Shared Treg sequences had shorter CDR3s, biased toward rearrangements with few non-templated insertions. Only about 9.3% of over 3,000 shared Treg sequences were patient-specific; 31.6% healthy-specific.

Germline assignment: CDR1 KGHSH and CDR2 LQKENI. The CDR3 sequence is 15 residues long. After removal of 3 bases from V and 4 bases from J, the junction contained 3 bases not matched to a gene. CD4+CD127+ cells were sorted as the conventional CD4 T cells. How the authors handled the data: Pooled conventional T cells gave about 11x10^4 patient and about 150,000 donor TCRbeta sequences. TCRdb's copy holds only in-frame clones and misses some; the assay was immunoSEQ multiplex PCR. V and J calls plus clone size are reproduced from that table; the DNA served to infer D and trimming. The sample shows about 24,000 clones, approximately 96% of them seen only once.

V is TRBV18 and J is TRBJ1-1; 12 positions agree with TRBD1. The sample consisted of CD4+CD127+ conventional T cells sorted from PBMCs. This TCR was sampled from a human donor in good health. This CDR3 is CASSPGTGGFTEAFF. CDR3 nucleotide sequence: TGTGCCAGCTCACCCGGGACAGGGGGCTTCACTGAAGCTTTCTTT. The variable domain in full, with the rest retrieved from reference TRBV18 and TRBJ1-1, is NAGVMQNPRHLVRRRGQEARLRCSPMKGHSHVYWYRQLPEEGLKFMVYLQKENIIDESGMPKERFSAEFPKEGPSILRIQQVVRGDSAAYFCASSPGTGGFTEAFFGQGTRLTVV.